These 5 T cell receptor beta chains came from one sample sequenced in a study of cytomegalovirus exposure and HLA in healthy donors. Use of 60 Vbeta and 13 Jbeta primers characterized the PCR. Clones were read by immunoSEQ multiplex PCR, and TCRdb kept only the in-frame ones, dropping some. The table includes 160,000 or so clones, 70% to 85% detected once. The sequencing input was PBMCs. The receptors originated from a male donor in good health and CMV-seronegative.

V gene TRBV5-1 combines with J gene TRBJ1-3, with a weak D call TRBD1 (5 bases). The CDR3 sequence is 14 residues long. V was trimmed by 2 bases and J by 6 bases, leaving 12 bases between them. The V gene's germline CDR1 is SGHRS and CDR2 YFSETQ. The CDR3 loop is CASSFDRYANTIYF. CDR3 bases: TGCGCCAGCAGCTTTGACAGATATGCAAACACCATATATTTT.

This chain links TRBV7-3 with TRBJ2-2, with 7 positions matching TRBD1. Germline V gives CDR1 SGHTA, CDR2 FQGTGA. V lost 3 bases to trimming and J lost 5 bases; unmatched junction nucleotides: 6. CDR3 size: 15 residues. CDR3 nucleotides: TGTGCCAGCAGCTTCAAGGCAGGGGGAACCGGGGAGCTGTTTTTT. Protein: CASSFKAGGTGELFF.

CDR3 protein: CASSLNPDMAVYGYTF. The CDR3 DNA follows: TGTGCCAGCAGTTTAAACCCAGACATGGCTGTTTATGGCTACACCTTC. The rearrangement joins TRBV27 to TRBJ1-2; no definite D call. The germline V gene encodes CDR1 MNHEY and CDR2 SMNVEV (reference sequence). There are 16 residues in the CDR3. V lost 2 bases and J lost 5, with 18 bases in between.

The rearrangement uses TRBV18 and TRBJ2-3; perhaps TRBD2 as D (5 bases). Between the trimmed V and J ends, which lost 4 bases and 4 bases, there was a span of 12 bases. Germline CDR1 KGHSH, CDR2 LQKENI. The CDR3 is 14 residues long. The chain's CDR3 is CASSRVSGADTQYF. The CDR3 DNA reads TGTGCCAGCTCACGAGTCTCCGGGGCAGATACGCAGTATTTT.

This chain links TRBV19 with TRBJ2-3, with 9 bases matching TRBD2. Germline lookup yields CDR1 LNHDA and CDR2 SQIVND (reference sequence). The CDR3 has 16 residues. J lost 5 bases, V lost 0 bases, and 6 bases had no gene match. This chain's CDR3 is CASSIEAGGYVDTQYF. CDR3 DNA sequence: TGTGCCAGTAGTATAGAAGCGGGAGGATATGTAGATACGCAGTATTTT.